This record looks at one T cell receptor beta chain sequence and its context. Its antigen is not known. This specimen includes other DNA sequences encoding the same CDR3. In the PCR, 60 Vbeta and 13 Jbeta primers were used. Assay: immunoSEQ multiplex PCR; the TCRdb copy retains only in-frame clones and omits some. The data hold more than 60,000 clones, with more than 65% observed a single time. This entry belongs to a study of cytomegalovirus exposure and HLA in healthy donors. Notes on the study in general: There were reportedly fewer N-insertions in an Asian-associated ancestry cluster than the approximately 600-donor mean, in a later analysis.

V gave up 3 bases and J gave up 1 base, with 10 bases separating them. Germline CDR1 SGHRS, CDR2 YFSETQ. The length of the CDR3 is 14 residues. The TCR sequence derives from a woman aged 25 to 39 in good health and CMV-seronegative. Sample: PBMCs. The chain joins TRBV5-1 to TRBJ1-1; tentative D call: TRBD1 (5 bases). CDR3 region: CASSSLTGNTEAFF. In DNA, the CDR3 is TGCGCCAGCAGCTCCCTTACAGGGAACACTGAAGCTTTCTTT.